The present TCR beta chain was sequenced within a study of OX40 agonist ivuxolimab in advanced cancers. Turning to the study itself: Three patients, one with hepatocellular carcinoma and two with cutaneous melanoma, achieved partial responses.

The method was immunoSEQ multiplex PCR; TCRdb's version includes in-frame clones alone and lacks a portion of them. The data show 70,000 or so clones, with roughly 88% seen just once and under 3% held by the top ten. Regarding the study as a whole: Expanded clones tended on average to be more numerous among CD8+ T cells than CD4+.

A remark on this clone: Its antigen is not known.

At baseline, cycle 4 day 1, and cycle 7 day 1, blood was sampled. V lost 5 bases to trimming and J lost 6 bases, with 13 bases between them. Germline assignment: CDR1 SSHAT and CDR2 FNYEAQ (reference sequence). This CDR3 spans 14 amino acids. This sequence originates from an adult with an advanced solid tumor such as melanoma, head and neck, liver or kidney cancer. The V call is TRBV7-7, the J call TRBJ1-4; perhaps TRBD1 as D (5 bases). Sequencing was performed on CD4+ or CD8+ T cells sorted from blood, taken in a trial of the OX40 agonist ivuxolimab. The CDR3 sequence is CASSRGPLDEKLFF. In DNA form, the CDR3 reads TGTGCCAGCAGCCGGGGACCACTAGATGAAAAACTGTTTTTT.